These 17 T cell receptor beta chains came from one sample sequenced in a study of T-cell reconstitution after alpha-beta-depleted transplantation in children. The TCRbeta library incorporated unique molecular identifiers. TCRdb re-called the PCR reads through MiXCR, storing one row per CDR3 protein. The sample holds hundreds of thousands of distinct CDR3 sequences, 12% seen once. The input for sequencing was PBMCs from the stem cell graft donor, taken from the stem cell graft. The origin of the receptors is a human donor who donated a stem cell graft to a child with acute lymphoblastic leukemia.

This clonotype was seen ten or more times. This chain joins TRBV27 and TRBJ2-3, with 7 bases aligning to TRBD1. CDR1 and CDR2 from the germline V gene are MNHEY and SMNVEV (reference sequence). This CDR3 spans 15 amino acids. J gave up 2 bases and V 3 bases, and 5 bases lay outside the gene matches. DNA for the CDR3: TGTGCCAGCAGTTTCCGGGACAGCGTCACAGATACGCAGTATTTT. Protein sequence: CASSFRDSVTDTQYF.

The table lists this clonotype with many counts. The genes are TRBV29-1 and TRBJ1-1; D is possibly TRBD1 (5 bases). The germline gives CDR1 SQVTM, CDR2 ANQGSEA. The CDR3 extends over 12 amino acids. Trimming took 3 bases from V and 3 from J, leaving 8 bases between them. CDR3 DNA sequence: TGCAGCGTTGAGGGGGTTGACACTGAAGCTTTCTTT. It specifies CSVEGVDTEAFF.

This clonotype occurred many times. V gene TRBV20-1 combines with J gene TRBJ2-1; unclear D gene. The V end was cut by 2 bases, the J end by 10 bases, with 6 bases between. The CDR3 contains 10 residues. Germline V CDR1 and CDR2: DFQATT, SNEGSKA (reference sequence). The CDR3 coding sequence is TGCAGTGCTAGAATACTAGAGCAGTTCTTC. Its translation is CSARILEQFF.

This clonotype has just a few counts. The rearrangement uses TRBV6-5 and TRBJ2-3; no firm D call. The CDR3 covers 16 residues. Germline V gene sequence: CDR1 MNHEY, CDR2 SVGAGI. V was clipped by 2 bases and J by 2 bases, with 14 bases between them. CDR3 bases: TGTGCCAGCAGTTACAAGGGATTAACTAACACAGATACGCAGTATTTT. It translates to CASSYKGLTNTDTQYF.

V is TRBV7-3 and J is TRBJ2-7, with a possible D match to TRBD2 (6 bases). The V end was cut by 0 bases, the J end by 1 base, with 19 bases between. The CDR3 consists of 18 residues. In germline, CDR1 is SGHTA, CDR2 FQGTGA. CDR3 amino acids: CASSLTGMGGAQSYEQYF. In DNA form, the CDR3 reads TGTGCCAGCAGCTTAACCGGTATGGGCGGGGCCCAATCCTACGAGCAGTACTTC.

This clonotype was observed many times. The V gene is TRBV7-2, the J gene TRBJ1-5, with D maybe TRBD1 (5 bases). Per germline, CDR1 SGHTA and CDR2 FQGNSA. Trimming took off 5 bases at V and 7 bases at J, with 12 bases between the two ends. This CDR3 is 13 amino acids long. The CDR3 DNA reads TGTGCCAGCAGCCGGACAATGCAGCAGCCCCAGCATTTT. It encodes CASSRTMQQPQHF.

To note about this clonotype: A much larger clone differs by one base, so this may be a read error. The conserved final phenylalanine or tryptophan is absent from the CDR3, which likely points to a read error. J is TRBJ1-5 and V is TRBV15, with D possibly being TRBD1 (6 bases). In germline, CDR1 is LNHNV, CDR2 YYDKDF (reference sequence). This CDR3 region has 16 residues. Trimming stripped 5 bases from V and 1 base from J, with 15 bases between. The CDR3 nucleotides read TGTGCCACCAGCGTCAACAGGGTGGGGAGCAATCAGCCCCAGCATTCT. This translates into CATSVNRVGSNQPQHS.

The genes are TRBV4-2 and TRBJ2-3; TRBD2 agrees at 13 bases. Germline V gene lookup returns CDR1 LGHNA and CDR2 YNFKEQ. The CDR3 length is 17 residues. The J segment lost 6 bases and the V segment lost 3 bases, leaving 9 bases of the junction unmatched. The CDR3, as DNA: TGTGCCAGCAGCCAGAGGACTAGCGGGGGTGATTCGGATACGCAGTATTTT. Protein product: CASSQRTSGGDSDTQYF.

This clonotype was recorded at least ten times. The chain carries TRBV15 and TRBJ1-3; unclear D gene. The germline V gene encodes CDR1 LNHNV and CDR2 YYDKDF (reference sequence). V was cut by 0 bases and J by 0 bases, with 9 bases left in between. The CDR3 loop spans 16 amino acids. This CDR3 is CATSRDRTPSGNTIYF. The CDR3 nucleotides are TGTGCCACCAGCAGAGACAGGACCCCCTCTGGAAACACCATATATTTT.

This clonotype was observed many times. The chain is built from TRBV20-1 and TRBJ2-1, with 12 bases lining up with TRBD2. CDR3 size: 14 residues. The J segment lost 9 bases and the V segment lost 3 bases, leaving 6 bases of the junction unmatched. Germline V gene data show CDR1 as DFQATT and CDR2 as SNEGSKA (reference sequence). The CDR3: CSASLTSGGTEQFF. CDR3 coding DNA: TGCAGTGCTAGCCTGACTAGCGGGGGCACTGAGCAGTTCTTC.

This clonotype was picked up many times. V gene TRBV20-1 combines with J gene TRBJ1-2; D perhaps matches TRBD1 (5 bases). V was shortened by 4 bases and J by 3 bases, with 12 bases between the two germline ends. Germline V lookup: CDR1 DFQATT, CDR2 SNEGSKA (reference sequence). The CDR3 contains 13 residues. The CDR3 nucleotides read TGCAGTGCTAATCCAGGGCGCGACTATGGCTACACCTTC. Protein: CSANPGRDYGYTF.

This clonotype was observed a handful of times. J is TRBJ2-5 and V is TRBV5-1; a weak D match, TRBD1 (5 bases). The CDR3 length is 16 residues. Per the germline V gene, CDR1 is SGHRS and CDR2 is YFSETQ. Trimming stripped 2 bases from V and 2 bases from J, with 16 bases between. The CDR3 DNA follows: TGCGCCAGCAGCTTAGACAGTAAGACCCTACAAGAGACCCAGTACTTC. The encoded protein is CASSLDSKTLQETQYF.

In its sample, this clonotype was seen many times. The rearrangement uses TRBV10-3 and TRBJ2-2; 9 bases agree with TRBD2. CDR3 length equals 16 residues. Trimming took 10 bases from V and 0 from J; bases not matched to a gene: 9. Looked up from germline, CDR1 is ENHRY and CDR2 is SYGVKD. CDR3 coding DNA: TGTGCCACCAAGGGGCTAGCGGGATCGAACACCGGGGAGCTGTTTTTT. Its protein product is CATKGLAGSNTGELFF.

In its sample, this clonotype was seen many times. The chain employs TRBV7-9 and TRBJ1-1; D remains ambiguous. The germline gives CDR1 SEHNR, CDR2 FQNEAQ (reference sequence). V was trimmed by 1 base and J by 5 bases, leaving 8 bases between them. This CDR3 is built from 13 residues. CDR3 in amino acids: CASSLGGETEAFF. In DNA form, the CDR3 reads TGTGCCAGCAGCTTAGGCGGGGAGACTGAAGCTTTCTTT. Using reference TRBV7-9 and TRBJ1-1 for the parts outside the CDR3, the full variable domain is DTGVSQNPRHKITKRGQNVTFRCDPISEHNRLYWYRQTLGQGPEFLTYFQNEAQLEKSRLLSDRFSAERPKGSFSTLEIQRTEQGDSAMYLCASSLGGETEAFFGQGTRLTVV.

This clonotype was counted many times. This chain uses TRBV5-1 with TRBJ1-1; D is unclear. V gave up 4 bases and J gave up 3 bases, with 13 bases separating them. This CDR3 contains 14 residues. CDR1 is SGHRS, CDR2 YFSETQ, per germline. In nucleotides, the CDR3 is TGCGCCAGCAGCGCAAGGGTGGGAGACACTGAAGCTTTCTTT. It is translated as CASSARVGDTEAFF. Using reference TRBV5-1 and TRBJ1-1 for the parts outside the CDR3, the full variable domain is KAGVTQTPRYLIKTRGQQVTLSCSPISGHRSVSWYQQTPGQGLQFLFEYFSETQRNKGNFPGRFSGRQFSNSRSEMNVSTLELGDSALYLCASSARVGDTEAFFGQGTRLTVV.

In this sample, this clonotype turned up many times. This chain connects TRBV18 to TRBJ1-2, with D possibly matching TRBD1 (5 bases). V lost 2 bases and J lost 6, with 16 bases in between. Germline loops: CDR1 KGHSH, CDR2 LQKENI. CDR3 length equals 15 residues. The CDR3 reads CASSPDSGGTDGYTF. CDR3 DNA: TGTGCCAGCTCACCAGATTCTGGGGGAACCGATGGCTACACCTTC.

This clonotype was found a few times. The CDR3 nucleotides read TGTGCCAGCAGCCCACGCGTCGGGACAGGGTTTAACTATGGCTACACCTTC. It codes for CASSPRVGTGFNYGYTF. The chain couples TRBV7-8 to TRBJ1-2, with 9 bases identical to TRBD1. The germline CDR1 and CDR2 sequences are SGHVS and FQNEAQ. V shed 5 bases and J 1 base; nucleotides not matched to a gene: 11. CDR3 length: 17 residues.